These T cell receptor beta chains were read from a single sample in a study of T cell changes during pregnancy in multiple sclerosis. The table came from immunoSEQ multiplex PCR; TCRdb's copy has only in-frame clones and leaves some out. Among some 70,000 clones listed, 91% were seen once. The sample in question was peripheral blood, obtained in the first trimester of pregnancy. All receptors come from a female donor with multiple sclerosis, enrolled in a pregnancy study. The CDR3 runs from the conserved cysteine through the conserved F or W. D genes are given only for firm matches. Clone sizes are given selectively: once, few, many, or a class where the clone is expanded.

j_call: TRBJ1-5
clone_size: -
d_call: -
v_call: TRBV4-2
cdr3_nt: TGTGCCAGCAGCCCGTCGGGGTATAGCAATCAGCCCCAGCATTTT
cdr3_aa: CASSPSGYSNQPQHF

j_call: TRBJ2-5
clone_size: -
d_call: -
v_call: TRBV30
cdr3_nt: TGTGCCTGGAGTCAGGGGTGGGAGACCCAGTACTTC
cdr3_aa: CAWSQGWETQYF

j_call: TRBJ2-2
clone_size: -
d_call: TRBD1
v_call: TRBV19
cdr3_nt: TGTGCCAGTAGTATATTGGGACAGGGGAACACCGGGGAGCTGTTTTTT
cdr3_aa: CASSILGQGNTGELFF

j_call: TRBJ1-1
clone_size: -
d_call: TRBD1
v_call: TRBV13
cdr3_nt: TGTGCCAGCAACCAACAGGGGTGGACTGAAGCTTTCTTT
cdr3_aa: CASNQQGWTEAFF

j_call: TRBJ2-2
clone_size: -
d_call: -
v_call: TRBV5-6
cdr3_nt: TGTGCCAGCAGCTTTATGAGTCGGAGGAACACCGGGGAGCTGTTTTTT
cdr3_aa: CASSFMSRRNTGELFF

j_call: TRBJ1-5
clone_size: -
d_call: -
v_call: TRBV2
cdr3_nt: TGTGCCAGCAGCCTCAACCCGGGGAATGGACAGCCCCAGCATTTT
cdr3_aa: CASSLNPGNGQPQHF

j_call: TRBJ2-5
clone_size: -
d_call: -
v_call: TRBV5-1
cdr3_nt: TGCGCCAGCAGCTTGGCAGGAGGAAAAGAGACCCAGTACTTC
cdr3_aa: CASSLAGGKETQYF

j_call: TRBJ2-7
clone_size: -
d_call: TRBD1
v_call: TRBV23-1
cdr3_nt: TGCGCCAGCAGACATAATAGCGTCGGGACAGGGAAGGTGGGGGAGCAGTACTTC
cdr3_aa: CASRHNSVGTGKVGEQYF

j_call: TRBJ1-6
clone_size: -
d_call: TRBD1
v_call: TRBV7-9
cdr3_nt: TGTGCCAGCAGCACCTCCACAGGGGACTCCTATAATTCACCCCTCCACTTT
cdr3_aa: CASSTSTGDSYNSPLHF

j_call: TRBJ2-2
clone_size: -
d_call: TRBD2
v_call: TRBV11-3
cdr3_nt: TGTGCCAGCAGCCCCACGGGACTAGCGGGGCTCAACACCGGGGAGCTGTTTTTT
cdr3_aa: CASSPTGLAGLNTGELFF

j_call: TRBJ1-1
clone_size: once
d_call: -
v_call: TRBV27
cdr3_nt: TGTGCCAGCAGTTTGGGCAGGGCCGGCACTGAAGCTTTCTTT
cdr3_aa: CASSLGRAGTEAFF

j_call: TRBJ1-1
clone_size: -
d_call: TRBD1
v_call: TRBV27
cdr3_nt: TGTGCCAGCAGTCCTAGACAGGGTCTGAACACTGAAGCTTTCTTT
cdr3_aa: CASSPRQGLNTEAFF

j_call: TRBJ2-7
clone_size: -
d_call: -
v_call: TRBV15
cdr3_nt: TGTGCCACCAGCGGATACGGGACTCCTCTTTTATCCTACGAGCAGTACTTC
cdr3_aa: CATSGYGTPLLSYEQYF

j_call: TRBJ1-2
clone_size: -
d_call: TRBD1
v_call: TRBV4-2
cdr3_nt: TGTGCCAGCAGCCAAGAGGACAGGATAGGCGGCTACACCTTC
cdr3_aa: CASSQEDRIGGYTF

j_call: TRBJ2-5
clone_size: once
d_call: -
v_call: TRBV6-6
cdr3_nt: TGTGCCAGCAGTCGGAGTTACCAAGAGACCCAGTACTTC
cdr3_aa: CASSRSYQETQYF

j_call: TRBJ1-6
clone_size: -
d_call: -
v_call: TRBV19
cdr3_nt: TGTGCCAGTAGGCCGGGACAAGATAATTCACCCCTCCACTTT
cdr3_aa: CASRPGQDNSPLHF

j_call: TRBJ1-2
clone_size: once
d_call: -
v_call: TRBV9
cdr3_nt: TGTGCCAGCAGCGTAGGTCAGGGAGGCGGCTACACCTTC
cdr3_aa: CASSVGQGGGYTF

j_call: TRBJ2-7
clone_size: -
d_call: TRBD1
v_call: TRBV5-4
cdr3_nt: TGTGCCAGCAGCTTGGGTCCACCGGGACAGGGGTTGTACGAGCAGTACTTC
cdr3_aa: CASSLGPPGQGLYEQYF

j_call: TRBJ2-2
clone_size: -
d_call: -
v_call: TRBV18
cdr3_nt: TGTGCCAGCCCGGAGACCGGGGAGCTGTTTTTT
cdr3_aa: CASPETGELFF

j_call: TRBJ1-4
clone_size: -
d_call: TRBD1
v_call: TRBV7-2
cdr3_nt: TGTGCCAGCAGCTGGACAGGCGATAATGAAAAACTGTTTTTT
cdr3_aa: CASSWTGDNEKLFF

j_call: TRBJ1-1
clone_size: -
d_call: -
v_call: TRBV10-3
cdr3_nt: TGTGCCATCAGTGAAGTTCCGGGTGGCACTGAAGCTTTCTTT
cdr3_aa: CAISEVPGGTEAFF

j_call: TRBJ1-3
clone_size: -
d_call: -
v_call: TRBV9
cdr3_nt: TGTGCCAGCAGCGTAGTAGGAGGAATCTCTGGAAACACCATATATTTT
cdr3_aa: CASSVVGGISGNTIYF

j_call: TRBJ2-7
clone_size: once
d_call: TRBD2
v_call: TRBV28
cdr3_nt: TGTGCCAGCAGTCCAACTAGCGGGCCATCCTACGAGCAGTACTTC
cdr3_aa: CASSPTSGPSYEQYF

j_call: TRBJ2-5
clone_size: once
d_call: TRBD2
v_call: TRBV9
cdr3_nt: TGTGCCAGCAGCGGACCTAGCGGGAGATTGGACCAAGAGACCCAGTACTTC
cdr3_aa: CASSGPSGRLDQETQYF

j_call: TRBJ1-1
clone_size: -
d_call: TRBD1
v_call: TRBV6-5
cdr3_nt: TGTGCCAGCAGGACAGGGTTGGACACTGAAGCTTTCTTT
cdr3_aa: CASRTGLDTEAFF

j_call: TRBJ2-3
clone_size: -
d_call: TRBD2
v_call: TRBV9
cdr3_nt: TGTGCCAGCAGCGTAGCCGGGACTAGCCCAGATACGCAGTATTTT
cdr3_aa: CASSVAGTSPDTQYF

j_call: TRBJ2-5
clone_size: -
d_call: -
v_call: TRBV7-2
cdr3_nt: TGTGCCAGCAGCTTAGGGGCAGGGCAGCAAGAGACCCAGTACTTC
cdr3_aa: CASSLGAGQQETQYF

j_call: TRBJ2-3
clone_size: -
d_call: -
v_call: TRBV27
cdr3_nt: TGTGCCAGCAGTTTCCGTCGAGGCCTAGTTACGTCAGATACGCAGTATTTT
cdr3_aa: CASSFRRGLVTSDTQYF

j_call: TRBJ1-4
clone_size: -
d_call: TRBD1
v_call: TRBV7-9
cdr3_nt: TGTGCCAGCAGCCCTGTGAGGACAGGGATCGCGGAGGAAAAACTGTTTTTT
cdr3_aa: CASSPVRTGIAEEKLFF

j_call: TRBJ1-2
clone_size: -
d_call: TRBD1
v_call: TRBV7-2
cdr3_nt: TGTGCCAGCAGCTTAGAACAGGGGTTTGCAAATGGCTACACCTTC
cdr3_aa: CASSLEQGFANGYTF

j_call: TRBJ2-5
clone_size: -
d_call: TRBD2
v_call: TRBV11-2
cdr3_nt: TGTGCCAGCAGCCGTACTAGCGTTGCGGAGACCCAGTACTTC
cdr3_aa: CASSRTSVAETQYF

j_call: TRBJ2-1
clone_size: -
d_call: -
v_call: TRBV19
cdr3_nt: TGTGCCAGCCAATACAGGGACAATGAGCAGTTCTTC
cdr3_aa: CASQYRDNEQFF

j_call: TRBJ1-4
clone_size: -
d_call: -
v_call: TRBV21-1
cdr3_nt: TGTGCCAGCAGAGACAGGGGGCCGTCAGAGGAAAAACTGTTTTTT
cdr3_aa: CASRDRGPSEEKLFF

j_call: TRBJ2-7
clone_size: -
d_call: TRBD1
v_call: TRBV6-1
cdr3_nt: TGTGCCAGCAGTGAACCCGGGACAGGGTCCTACGAGCAGTACTTC
cdr3_aa: CASSEPGTGSYEQYF

j_call: TRBJ1-4
clone_size: -
d_call: -
v_call: TRBV5-6
cdr3_nt: TGTGCCAGCAGCTTGGCGGGGGTCTCAACTAATGAAAAACTGTTTTTT
cdr3_aa: CASSLAGVSTNEKLFF

j_call: TRBJ2-3
clone_size: -
d_call: TRBD2
v_call: TRBV5-1
cdr3_nt: TGCGCCAGCAGCTTGGCTAGCGGGGGGTACACAGATACGCAGTATTTT
cdr3_aa: CASSLASGGYTDTQYF

j_call: TRBJ1-2
clone_size: once
d_call: -
v_call: TRBV2
cdr3_nt: TGTGCCAGCAGTGCCGGACAGCAAGCAAACTATGGCTACACCTTC
cdr3_aa: CASSAGQQANYGYTF

j_call: TRBJ2-4
clone_size: -
d_call: TRBD2
v_call: TRBV19
cdr3_nt: TGTGCCAGTAGTATAGCGGGAGGGGGGATCCTGAGGGACATTCAGTACTTC
cdr3_aa: CASSIAGGGILRDIQYF

j_call: TRBJ2-1
clone_size: -
d_call: TRBD2
v_call: TRBV19
cdr3_nt: TGTGCCAGTAGTATCTCGGGGGGGCTAAATGAGCAGTTCTTC
cdr3_aa: CASSISGGLNEQFF

j_call: TRBJ2-7
clone_size: -
d_call: -
v_call: TRBV9
cdr3_nt: TGTGCCAGCAGCCCTTTTAGCGTAGGGTTCTCCTACGAGCAGTACTTC
cdr3_aa: CASSPFSVGFSYEQYF

j_call: TRBJ2-2
clone_size: -
d_call: TRBD2
v_call: TRBV11-2
cdr3_nt: TGTGCCAGCAGCTTGGTAGCGGGAGGAGGGGAGCTGTTTTTT
cdr3_aa: CASSLVAGGGELFF

j_call: TRBJ1-3
clone_size: -
d_call: -
v_call: TRBV30
cdr3_nt: TGTGCCTGGAGTGTTGGAGTCTCGGGAAACACCATATATTTT
cdr3_aa: CAWSVGVSGNTIYF

j_call: TRBJ1-2
clone_size: once
d_call: TRBD1
v_call: TRBV18
cdr3_nt: TGTGCCAGCTCACCCGGACAGGGCGTCTATGGCTACACCTTC
cdr3_aa: CASSPGQGVYGYTF

j_call: TRBJ2-4
clone_size: -
d_call: TRBD1
v_call: TRBV2
cdr3_nt: TGTGCCAGCAAGATCGACAGGGGAACCAGCCTAGCCAAAAACATTCAGTACTTC
cdr3_aa: CASKIDRGTSLAKNIQYF

j_call: TRBJ2-7
clone_size: -
d_call: -
v_call: TRBV6-1
cdr3_nt: TGTGCCAGCAGTGAAATGGGACGGGAGTTTAACGAGCAGTACTTC
cdr3_aa: CASSEMGREFNEQYF

j_call: TRBJ1-2
clone_size: -
d_call: -
v_call: TRBV5-6
cdr3_nt: TGTGCCAGCAGCTTCAGGGGAGGGTGGCCTTTTAAAGGCTACACCTTC
cdr3_aa: CASSFRGGWPFKGYTF

j_call: TRBJ2-7
clone_size: -
d_call: -
v_call: TRBV6-1
cdr3_nt: TGTGCCAGCACAATTACCGGGACACTTACGGAGCAGTACTTC
cdr3_aa: CASTITGTLTEQYF

j_call: TRBJ2-1
clone_size: -
d_call: TRBD2
v_call: TRBV14
cdr3_nt: TGTGCCAGCAGCCAAGACGTGCAGCGGGAGTCCTACAATGAGCAGTTCTTC
cdr3_aa: CASSQDVQRESYNEQFF

j_call: TRBJ1-6
clone_size: -
d_call: -
v_call: TRBV7-8
cdr3_nt: TGTGCCAGCAGCTTAGCTGGTTCGGGGGGATCACCCCTCCACTTT
cdr3_aa: CASSLAGSGGSPLHF

j_call: TRBJ1-1
clone_size: -
d_call: TRBD1
v_call: TRBV28
cdr3_nt: TGTGCCAGCAGTTTGTTGAAGGGGGCATACACTGAAGCTTTCTTT
cdr3_aa: CASSLLKGAYTEAFF

j_call: TRBJ2-1
clone_size: -
d_call: -
v_call: TRBV7-3
cdr3_nt: TGTGCCAGCACCGGAACCGGGACAGAGCAGTTCTTC
cdr3_aa: CASTGTGTEQFF